Shown below are 27 T cell receptor beta chains from a single sample sequenced in a study of cytotoxic CD8 clonotypes in ibrutinib-treated CLL. Libraries were prepared by immunoSEQ multiplex PCR; TCRdb keeps only in-frame clonotypes and omits some of them. The sample includes roughly 250,000 clones, 70% of them seen just once. The sample in question was PBMCs, obtained after 24 months of ibrutinib treatment. Source of these receptors: a human donor with chronic lymphocytic leukemia.

V usage is TRBV5-1 and J usage is TRBJ2-2; D remains unclear. CDR3 length equals 15 residues. V dropped 5 bases and J dropped 1 base, with 12 bases sitting between them. Germline V gene sequence: CDR1 SGHRS, CDR2 YFSETQ. The CDR3 nucleotides are TGCGCCAGCAGTCCACTGGGTCGGAACACCGGGGAGCTGTTTTTT. This encodes CASSPLGRNTGELFF.

This sequence joins TRBV28 and TRBJ2-5; 8 nucleotides match TRBD1. V was pared by 4 bases and J by 5 bases, with 9 bases of the junction left unmatched. CDR1 is MDHEN, CDR2 SYDVKM, per germline. This CDR3 region has 15 residues. CDR3 in amino acids: CASSYLTGGGETQYF. Here the CDR3 DNA reads TGTGCCAGCAGTTACTTAACAGGGGGAGGTGAGACCCAGTACTTC.

The V and J genes are TRBV6-5 and TRBJ2-7; 7 nucleotides agree with TRBD1. The CDR3 contains 14 residues. V trimming: 6 bases; J trimming: 0 bases; junction bases outside the gene matches: 5. The V gene's germline CDR1 is MNHEY and CDR2 SVGAGI. DNA of the CDR3: TGTGCCAGCAGACCCGGGACAGCCTCCTACGAGCAGTACTTC. Translating it yields CASRPGTASYEQYF.

V and J are TRBV4-2 and TRBJ2-1; 8 bases align to TRBD1. Germline loops: CDR1 LGHNA, CDR2 YNFKEQ. The V segment lost 0 bases and the J segment 7 bases; nucleotides outside the gene matches: 8. The CDR3 totals 16 residues. The CDR3 DNA sequence: TGTGCCAGCAGCCAAGAGAGGGGCAGGGGGCGGAATGAGCAGTTCTTC. Translating it yields CASSQERGRGRNEQFF.

The rearrangement uses TRBV29-1 and TRBJ2-3, with D perhaps matching TRBD1 (6 bases). The CDR3 runs to 14 residues. The V gene's germline CDR1 is SQVTM and CDR2 ANQGSEA. Deletions cut 6 bases from V and 2 bases from J, with 15 bases between. CDR3: CSVSRGVNTDTQYF. The CDR3, as DNA: TGCAGCGTCTCCAGGGGTGTCAACACAGATACGCAGTATTTT.

The V call is TRBV9, the J call TRBJ2-7; 14 nucleotides line up with TRBD2. Germline values: CDR1 SGDLS, CDR2 YYNGEE. The CDR3 sequence is 16 residues long. The ends lost 4 bases at V and 6 bases at J; junction bases unmatched: 9. CDR3 nucleotide sequence: TGTGCCAGCAGCCCCCGGGGACTAGCGGGAGTATCCGAGCAGTACTTC. As protein: CASSPRGLAGVSEQYF.

The J gene is TRBJ2-1, the V gene TRBV7-3; D is unresolved. Trimming removed 5 bases from V and 6 bases from J, with 11 bases in between. Germline V gene data show CDR1 as SGHTA and CDR2 as FQGTGA. The CDR3 length is 13 residues. CDR3 nucleotides: TGTGCCAGCAGCACTAATTCAGGCAATGAGCAGTTCTTC. It yields the protein CASSTNSGNEQFF.

V and J are TRBV28 and TRBJ1-5, with 9 nucleotides matching TRBD1. The germline V gene encodes CDR1 MDHEN and CDR2 SYDVKM. Trimming took 3 bases from V and 7 from J; bases not matched to a gene: 7. This CDR3 is 15 amino acids long. CDR3 DNA sequence: TGTGCCAGCAGTTTGGGACAGGGTACGGTCCAGCCCCAGCATTTT. Encoded protein: CASSLGQGTVQPQHF.

V gene TRBV25-1 combines with J gene TRBJ2-1, with 7 bases aligning to TRBD2. CDR3 length: 16 residues. The germline V gene encodes CDR1 MGHDK and CDR2 SYGVNS. V dropped 0 bases and J dropped 7; count of bases not matched to a gene: 9. The CDR3 nucleotides are TGTGCCAGCAGTGAATATAGTGGGAGGGAGAAGAATGAGCAGTTCTTC. Translating it yields CASSEYSGREKNEQFF.

The gene calls are TRBV28 and TRBJ2-7; 7 positions agree with TRBD1. V lost 2 bases and J lost 3; bases outside the gene matches: 4. Germline V gives CDR1 MDHEN, CDR2 SYDVKM. This CDR3 contains 14 residues. CDR3 amino acids: CASSLETGLYEQYF. DNA for the CDR3: TGTGCCAGCAGTTTAGAGACAGGGCTCTACGAGCAGTACTTC.

The genes are TRBV2 and TRBJ1-1; TRBD1 is a possible D gene (6 bases). This CDR3 has 13 amino acids. CDR1 is SNHLY, CDR2 FYNNEI, per germline. Trimming left V 8 bases short and J 7 bases short, with 17 bases between. This CDR3 reads CASGRVGALEAFF. The CDR3 DNA reads TGTGCCAGCGGTAGAGTGGGGGCCCTTGAAGCTTTCTTT.

The genes are TRBV11-2 and TRBJ1-1, with D uncertain. Germline assignment: CDR1 SGHAT and CDR2 FQNNGV. The V end lost 4 bases, the J end lost 6 bases, and 21 bases lay between the germline ends. The CDR3 runs 16 residues. CDR3 bases: TGTGCCAGCAGCTCACGCTTAAAGCAGCGGGGTCCTGAAGCTTTCTTT. This translates into CASSSRLKQRGPEAFF.

The table lists this clone with a few counts. The chain carries TRBV6-4 and TRBJ2-2; D is unclear. Trimming removed 6 bases at V and 3 bases at J, with 11 bases between. The CDR3 contains 14 residues. Germline CDR1 and CDR2: MRHNA and SNTAGT. The CDR3 nucleotides read TGTGCCAGCAGGCGCCGGGTTGACACCGGGGAGCTGTTTTTT. Its translation: CASRRRVDTGELFF.

This clone was detected a few times. The chain recombines TRBV28 with TRBJ2-7; D possibly corresponds to TRBD1 (6 bases). This CDR3 has 13 residues. Germline V gene data show CDR1 as MDHEN and CDR2 as SYDVKM. V dropped 2 bases and J dropped 3 bases, with 8 bases sitting between them. The CDR3 nucleotides read TGTGCCAGCAGTTTAGGGACAATCTACGAGCAGTACTTC. It codes for CASSLGTIYEQYF.

The chain joins TRBV6-5 to TRBJ2-1; D is unclear. From germline, CDR1 is MNHEY and CDR2 SVGAGI. The length of the CDR3 is 15 residues. V gave up 6 bases and J gave up 0 bases, with 12 bases separating them. In nucleotides, the CDR3 is TGTGCCAGCAGCCTGACTGGTAACTCCTACAATGAGCAGTTCTTC. Translated: CASSLTGNSYNEQFF.

The V gene is TRBV5-6, the J gene TRBJ2-4; no firm D call. This CDR3 spans 13 amino acids. V gave up 0 bases and J gave up 6 bases, with 7 bases separating them. The germline gives CDR1 SGHDT, CDR2 YYEEEE. The CDR3 loop is CASSLEVINIQYF. In nucleotides, the CDR3 is TGTGCCAGCAGCTTGGAGGTAATAAACATTCAGTACTTC.

The chain carries TRBV27 and TRBJ2-5; TRBD1 aligns across 7 bases. V lost 6 bases, J lost 5 bases, and 6 bases stayed unmatched. The CDR3 is made up of 13 amino acids. Germline assignment: CDR1 MNHEY and CDR2 SMNVEV (reference sequence). CDR3 loop: CASRITGAETQYF. The CDR3 nucleotides read TGTGCCAGCAGAATAACAGGGGCTGAGACCCAGTACTTC.

The genes are TRBV7-6 and TRBJ2-7, with D perhaps being TRBD1 or TRBD2 (5 bases each). This CDR3 has 15 residues. Germline V lookup: CDR1 SGHVS, CDR2 FNYEAQ. The germline V and J ends were trimmed by 3 bases and 3 bases, with 15 bases remaining between them. DNA of the CDR3: TGTGCCAGCAGCTTTTTCCCCGGGACGGACTACGAGCAGTACTTC. Amino acids: CASSFFPGTDYEQYF.

The J gene is TRBJ2-3, the V gene TRBV5-1; 10 bases are a match to TRBD1. This CDR3 region has 15 residues. The germline V gene encodes CDR1 SGHRS and CDR2 YFSETQ. Unmatched junction bases numbered 8, after V lost 4 bases and J lost 6 bases. DNA for the CDR3: TGCGCCAGCAGCAGGACAGGGGGGCGAGTGGATACGCAGTATTTT. This sequence encodes CASSRTGGRVDTQYF.

The chain joins TRBV18 to TRBJ2-7; D not certain. This CDR3 contains 14 residues. Looked up from germline, CDR1 is KGHSH and CDR2 is LQKENI. V lost 0 bases and J 1 base, leaving 7 bases between the germline ends. DNA for the CDR3: TGTGCCAGCTCACCACCGGCCGAATCCTACGAGCAGTACTTC. Encoded protein: CASSPPAESYEQYF.

J is TRBJ1-1 and V is TRBV28; TRBD1 might be the D (5 bases). The germline V gene encodes CDR1 MDHEN and CDR2 SYDVKM. Deletions cut 1 base from V and 6 bases from J, with 12 bases between. The CDR3 loop spans 14 amino acids. CDR3 sequence: CASSLSVRGPEAFF. In DNA form, the CDR3 reads TGTGCCAGCAGTTTATCGGTAAGGGGACCTGAAGCTTTCTTT.

Here the CDR3 DNA reads TGTGCCAGTCAGGACAGGGGCTACAATGAGCAGTTCTTC. Translated: CASQDRGYNEQFF. V is TRBV7-8 and J is TRBJ2-1, with TRBD1 identical over 9 bases. This CDR3 is 13 amino acids long. The ends lost 9 bases at V and 3 bases at J; junction bases unmatched: 3. Germline-derived CDR1 and CDR2 are SGHVS and FQNEAQ.

This chain uses TRBV4-3 with TRBJ1-2, with D unclear. CDR1 is LGHNA, CDR2 YSLEER, per germline. V was cut by 0 bases and J by 4 bases, with 18 bases left in between. The CDR3 runs to 17 residues. CDR3 DNA: TGCGCCAGCAGCCAAGATCGGAGCACACCGCCAGGCTATGGCTACACCTTC. This encodes CASSQDRSTPPGYGYTF.

This clone showed up just a few times. The chain carries TRBV15 and TRBJ2-3; TRBD2 is a possible D gene (5 bases). The CDR3 covers 16 residues. Trimming cost V 2 bases and J 4 bases, with 16 bases left between them. The germline V gene has CDR1 LNHNV and CDR2 YYDKDF (reference sequence). Here the CDR3 reads CATSRTGWRTADTQYF. CDR3 sequence (DNA): TGTGCCACCAGCAGAACGGGTTGGAGGACCGCAGATACGCAGTATTTT.

This clone was picked up a small number of times. V usage is TRBV2 and J usage is TRBJ2-4; D possibly corresponds to TRBD1 (6 bases). The CDR3 is made up of 13 amino acids. Germline values: CDR1 SNHLY, CDR2 FYNNEI. Trimming removed 8 bases from V and 1 base from J, with 9 bases in between. In DNA form, the CDR3 reads TGTGCCAGCTTTCAGGGGGCCAAAAACATTCAGTACTTC. Translated: CASFQGAKNIQYF.

The chain recombines TRBV2 with TRBJ2-7; the match to TRBD1 covers 7 bases. Germline-derived CDR1 and CDR2 are SNHLY and FYNNEI. CDR3 length: 15 amino acids. V lost 4 bases and J lost 3; bases outside the gene matches: 9. DNA for the CDR3: TGTGCCAGCAGTGTTGTACAGGGGTTAGGCTACGAGCAGTACTTC. Translated, it gives CASSVVQGLGYEQYF.

The chain uses TRBV6-5 and TRBJ2-6; D gene ambiguous. V was clipped by 6 bases and J by 0 bases, with 9 bases between them. Germline CDR1 and CDR2: MNHEY and SVGAGI. The CDR3 runs to 15 residues. This CDR3 is CASSHSSSGANVLTF. CDR3 nucleotides: TGTGCCAGCAGCCACTCAAGCTCTGGGGCCAACGTCCTGACTTTC.